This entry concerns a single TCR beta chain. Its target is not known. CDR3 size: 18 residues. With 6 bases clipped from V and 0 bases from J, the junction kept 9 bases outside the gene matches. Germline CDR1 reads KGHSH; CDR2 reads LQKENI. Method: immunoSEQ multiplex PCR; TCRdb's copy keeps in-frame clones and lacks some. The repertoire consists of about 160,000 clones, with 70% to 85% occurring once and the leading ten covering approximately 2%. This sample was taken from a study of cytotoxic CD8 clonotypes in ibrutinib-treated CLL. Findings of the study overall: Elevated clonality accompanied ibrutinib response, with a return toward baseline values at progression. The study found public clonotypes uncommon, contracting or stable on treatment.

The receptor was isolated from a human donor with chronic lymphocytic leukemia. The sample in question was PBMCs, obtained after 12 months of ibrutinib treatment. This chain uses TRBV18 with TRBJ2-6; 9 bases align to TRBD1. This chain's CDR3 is CASSTNDRGSSGANVLTF. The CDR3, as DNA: TGTGCCAGCTCGACAAACGACAGGGGGAGCTCTGGGGCCAACGTCCTGACTTTC.